One and the same sample provided the 14 T cell receptor beta chains below, sequenced in a study of regulatory T cells in long-lasting Graves disease. As to time point: persistent/refractory GD, antithyroid drugs over 5 years with positive TRAb. There was RNA extracted from PBMCs, and the TCR library was made from it. To make TCR beta libraries, researchers used iRepertoire HTBI primers and Arm-PCR of CDR3 regions. TCRdb recomputed calls from the multiplex PCR reads with MiXCR, one row per CDR3 protein. The sample lists 300,000 to 500,000 distinct CDR3 sequences, under 25% occurring once. Source: peripheral blood mononuclear cells (PBMCs), taken when the disease was refractory, from a patient treated with antithyroid drugs. These TCRs come from a female donor with Graves disease.

In this sample, this clonotype turned up a few times. CDR3 bases: TGTGCCAGCAGCGGGGACGTTGACAATGAGCAGTTCTTC. Its protein is CASSGDVDNEQFF. The chain uses TRBV3-1 and TRBJ2-1; D is tentatively TRBD1 or TRBD2 (5 bases each). This CDR3 has 13 residues. Trimming pared 5 bases from V and 5 bases from J, leaving 10 bases between. Germline lookup yields CDR1 LGHDT and CDR2 YNNKEL (reference sequence).

V and J are TRBV20-1 and TRBJ2-7; the D gene could be TRBD1 or TRBD2 (5 bases each). This CDR3 has 15 amino acids. V was shortened by 0 bases and J by 6 bases, with 18 bases between the two germline ends. CDR1 is DFQATT, CDR2 SNEGSKA, per germline (reference sequence). CDR3 DNA sequence: TGCAGTGCTAGAGATGGGACGGGGAGTACCACCGAGCAGTACTTC. As protein: CSARDGTGSTTEQYF.

The chain has TRBV3-2 and TRBJ2-7; the table's TRBD1 call for D was not verified on the DNA. TRBV3-2 is deemed a pseudogene. CDR3 length equals 18 residues. Written as DNA, the CDR3 is TGTGCCAGCAGCCAAGATCTATCTGGCACAGCAGGGCACTACGAGCAGTACTTC. The encoded protein is CASSQDLSGTAGHYEQYF.

This clonotype was observed a handful of times. The chain recombines TRBV6-5 with TRBJ2-7, with D perhaps TRBD1 (6 bases). The CDR3 runs to 16 residues. In germline, CDR1 is MNHEY, CDR2 SVGAGI. V was shortened by 4 bases and J by 0 bases, with 16 bases between the two germline ends. This CDR3 reads CASSSTDSPSSYEQYF. The CDR3 region has the DNA TGTGCCAGCAGTTCCACGGACAGCCCCAGCTCCTACGAGCAGTACTTC.

The CDR3 protein is CASSRTGSGTGELFF. The DNA for the CDR3 is TGCGCCAGCAGCAGGACAGGGTCGGGCACCGGGGAGCTGTTTTTT. The chain uses TRBV5-1 and TRBJ2-2; 8 bases match TRBD1. V lost 4 bases, J lost 4 bases, and 6 bases stayed unmatched. Germline values: CDR1 SGHRS, CDR2 YFSETQ. CDR3 length equals 15 residues.

This clonotype was counted at least ten times. Written as DNA, the CDR3 is TGTGCCAGCAGCAAGGGTCAGGCTCAGGGGGAGCAGTACTTC. Its protein product is CASSKGQAQGEQYF. This chain uses TRBV27 with TRBJ2-7; the D gene is possibly TRBD1 (6 bases). Germline lookup yields CDR1 MNHEY and CDR2 SMNVEV (reference sequence). V lost 6 bases and J lost 7, with 19 bases in between. This CDR3 contains 14 residues.

At least ten counts were recorded for this clonotype. The chain has TRBV29-1 and TRBJ1-1; D unresolved. V lost 3 bases, J lost 7 bases, and 9 bases lay in between. This CDR3 comprises 11 residues. Germline CDR1 is SQVTM and CDR2 is ANQGSEA. CDR3 region: CSVEVGFEAFF. CDR3 DNA sequence: TGCAGCGTTGAGGTCGGGTTTGAAGCTTTCTTT. The full variable domain, its missing parts supplied by reference TRBV29-1 and TRBJ1-1, is SAVISQKPSRDICQRGTSLTIQCQVDSQVTMMFWYRQQPGQSLTLIATANQGSEATYESGFVIDKFPISRPNLTFSTLTVSNMSPEDSSIYLCSVEVGFEAFFGQGTRLTVV.

This clonotype was found many times. This sequence joins TRBV28 and TRBJ2-7; 7 nucleotides agree with TRBD2. V gave up 5 bases and J gave up 3 bases; unmatched junction bases: 7. This CDR3 spans 14 amino acids. Germline values: CDR1 MDHEN, CDR2 SYDVKM. The CDR3 region is CASSPWTRSYEQYF. The CDR3 DNA is TGTGCCAGCAGTCCCTGGACTAGAAGCTACGAGCAGTACTTC.

This clonotype showed up many times. V gene TRBV5-1 combines with J gene TRBJ2-7, with a weak D call TRBD2 (6 bases). V was trimmed by 2 bases and J by 5 bases, leaving 11 bases between them. Germline lookup yields CDR1 SGHRS and CDR2 YFSETQ. This CDR3 is 13 amino acids long. For the CDR3, the DNA is TGCGCCAGCAGCTTCCGGGAGACCGACGAGCAGTACTTC. Translation gives CASSFRETDEQYF. The entire variable domain, with the rest obtained from reference TRBV5-1 and TRBJ2-7, is as follows: KAGVTQTPRYLIKTRGQQVTLSCSPISGHRSVSWYQQTPGQGLQFLFEYFSETQRNKGNFPGRFSGRQFSNSRSEMNVSTLELGDSALYLCASSFRETDEQYFGPGTRLTVT.

This clonotype came up a few times. The chain combines TRBV4-2 with TRBJ1-4, with D hard to call. The CDR3 extends over 15 amino acids. V dropped 0 bases and J dropped 5 bases, with 10 bases sitting between them. Germline V gene lookup returns CDR1 LGHNA and CDR2 YNFKEQ. The CDR3 is CASSQEAVTNEKLFF. The CDR3 coding sequence is TGTGCCAGCAGCCAAGAAGCTGTAACAAATGAAAAACTGTTTTTT.

This clonotype was found a few times. The chain joins TRBV27 to TRBJ1-4; D gene unclear. Looked up from germline, CDR1 is MNHEY and CDR2 is SMNVEV (reference sequence). The CDR3 sequence is 15 residues long. V lost 6 bases and J 6 bases, leaving 17 bases between the germline ends. The CDR3 coding sequence is TGTGCCAGCAGCTCCAGGTCGGGCCGTGATGAAAAACTGTTTTTT. Translating it yields CASSSRSGRDEKLFF.

This clonotype showed up just a few times. The rearrangement links TRBV12-3 or TRBV12-4 to TRBJ2-7; 8 bases map to TRBD1. Germline trimming cut 3 bases from V and 6 bases from J; bases unmatched to any gene: 7. CDR3 length equals 14 residues. CDR3 sequence: CASSFGQGAFEQYF. The CDR3 nucleotides are TGTGCCAGCAGTTTCGGACAGGGTGCATTCGAGCAGTACTTC.

This clonotype was recorded a few times. The V gene is TRBV9, the J gene TRBJ1-2; possibly TRBD1 for D (5 bases). This CDR3 spans 16 amino acids. Per the germline V gene, CDR1 is SGDLS and CDR2 is YYNGEE. Deletions cut 3 bases from V and 5 bases from J, with 20 bases between. The chain's CDR3 is CASSAAPGPTNYGYTF. The CDR3 nucleotides read TGTGCCAGCAGCGCAGCCCCGGGACCGACGAATTATGGCTACACCTTC. Using reference TRBV9 and TRBJ1-2 for the parts outside the CDR3, the full variable domain is DSGVTQTPKHLITATGQRVTLRCSPRSGDLSVYWYQQSLDQGLQFLIQYYNGEERAKGNILERFSAQQFPDLHSELNLSSLELGDSALYFCASSAAPGPTNYGYTFGSGTRLTVV.

V gene TRBV18 combines with J gene TRBJ1-5; 7 bases match TRBD1. The CDR3 runs 15 residues. Germline assignment: CDR1 KGHSH and CDR2 LQKENI. V was pared by 3 bases and J by 4 bases, with 6 bases of the junction left unmatched. The CDR3 DNA reads TGTGCCAGCTCACCGCCAGGGGGAGAAAATCAGCCCCAGCATTTT. Translating gives CASSPPGGENQPQHF.